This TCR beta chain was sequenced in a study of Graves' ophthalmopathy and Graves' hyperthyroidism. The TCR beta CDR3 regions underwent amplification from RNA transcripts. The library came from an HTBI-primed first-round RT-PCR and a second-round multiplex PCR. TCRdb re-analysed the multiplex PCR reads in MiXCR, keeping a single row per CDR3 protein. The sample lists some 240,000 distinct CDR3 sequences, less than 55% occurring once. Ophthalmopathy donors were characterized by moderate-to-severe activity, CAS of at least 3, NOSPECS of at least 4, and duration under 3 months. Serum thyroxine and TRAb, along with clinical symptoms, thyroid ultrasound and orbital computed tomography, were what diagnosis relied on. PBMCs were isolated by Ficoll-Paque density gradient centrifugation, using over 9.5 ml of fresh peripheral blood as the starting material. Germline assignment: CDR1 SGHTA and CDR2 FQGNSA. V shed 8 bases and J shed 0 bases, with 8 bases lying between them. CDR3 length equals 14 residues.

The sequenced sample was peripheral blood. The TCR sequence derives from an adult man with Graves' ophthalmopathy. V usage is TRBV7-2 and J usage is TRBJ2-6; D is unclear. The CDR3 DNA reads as TGTGCCAGCGGTGGCAACTCTGGGGCCAACGTCCTGACTTTC. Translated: CASGGNSGANVLTF.